The 12 T cell receptor beta chains given below trace back to one sample, sequenced in a study of vaccination effects on CD4 cells after COVID-19. Antigen specificity for these receptors is unknown. Here immunoSEQ multiplex PCR was the method, and the copy in TCRdb shows in-frame clones only, minus some. The data hold 30,000 or so clones, with roughly two thirds observed a single time. ViraFEST used viral peptide pools to expand antigen-specific CD4+ T cells before sequencing. After roughly eleven days in culture, the CD4+ T cells were isolated. Two-dose vaccination with either BNT162b2 or mRNA-1273 was given to the participants. The material sequenced was CD4+ T cells from PBMCs cultured with HCoV-229E spike peptides, taken after COVID-19 vaccination. Receptors were obtained from a human donor who received a COVID-19 vaccine.

The CDR3 reads CASSEGRLRQETQYF. The CDR3 nucleotides are TGTGCCAGCAGTGAAGGTCGGCTCAGGCAAGAGACCCAGTACTTC. V and J are TRBV2 and TRBJ2-5, with D unclear. CDR3 length equals 15 residues. Germline CDR1 and CDR2: SNHLY and FYNNEI. V lost 1 base, J lost 2 bases, and 11 bases lay in between. Drawing the rest from reference TRBV2 and TRBJ2-5, the complete variable domain is EPEVTQTPSHQVTQMGQEVILRCVPISNHLYFYWYRQILGQKVEFLVSFYNNEISEKSEIFDDQFSVERPDGSNFTLKIRSTKLEDSAMYFCASSEGRLRQETQYFGPGTRLLVL.

The J gene is TRBJ2-7, the V gene TRBV3-1 (or the pseudogene TRBV3-2), with D uncertain. Per the germline V gene, CDR1 is LGHDT and CDR2 is YNNKEL (reference sequence). The CDR3 sequence is 11 residues long. The V gene lost 0 bases and the J gene lost 6 bases, with 3 bases spanning the gap. The CDR3 spells CASSQEGEQYF. CDR3 nucleotide sequence: TGTGCCAGCAGCCAAGAAGGCGAGCAGTACTTC.

The rearrangement joins TRBV29-1 to TRBJ2-5; no reliable D call. The V and J ends lost 3 bases and 5 bases respectively, with 13 bases between them. Germline V lookup: CDR1 SQVTM, CDR2 ANQGSEA. The length of the CDR3 is 13 residues. The CDR3 bases are TGCAGCGTTGATTGGGGTTTGGGGGAGACCCAGTACTTC. This gives the protein CSVDWGLGETQYF.

This clone appeared once. The chain uses TRBV29-1 and TRBJ2-7; perhaps D is TRBD1 or TRBD2 (5 bases each). CDR3 size: 13 residues. Trimming removed 6 bases at V and 2 bases at J, with 14 bases between. The germline gives CDR1 SQVTM, CDR2 ANQGSEA. The CDR3 protein is CSVTGTVAYEQYF. CDR3 in DNA: TGCAGCGTGACCGGGACGGTAGCCTACGAGCAGTACTTC.

The V and J genes are TRBV10-3 and TRBJ2-7, with D hard to call. Germline lookup yields CDR1 ENHRY and CDR2 SYGVKD. This CDR3 spans 11 amino acids. The germline V and J ends were trimmed by 0 bases and 6 bases, with 3 bases remaining between them. For the CDR3, the DNA is TGTGCCATCAGTGAGTCGGGCGAGCAGTACTTC. This translates into CAISESGEQYF.

This chain joins TRBV5-1 and TRBJ1-2; 7 bases fit TRBD1. Germline assignment: CDR1 SGHRS and CDR2 YFSETQ. The CDR3 is made up of 14 amino acids. V was pared by 0 bases and J by 3 bases, with 2 bases of the junction left unmatched. CDR3 protein: CASSLGGGDYGYTF. CDR3 sequence (DNA): TGCGCCAGCAGCTTGGGAGGGGGCGACTATGGCTACACCTTC.

The gene calls are TRBV5-1 and TRBJ2-1, with TRBD2 matching 9 bases. This CDR3 comprises 18 residues. Per germline, CDR1 SGHRS and CDR2 YFSETQ. V was pared by 3 bases and J by 2 bases, with 12 bases of the junction left unmatched. For the CDR3, the DNA is TGCGCCAGCAGCTCGAATCGAGGACTAGCGAATACCTACAATGAGCAGTTCTTC. As protein: CASSSNRGLANTYNEQFF. Drawing the rest from reference TRBV5-1 and TRBJ2-1, the complete variable domain is KAGVTQTPRYLIKTRGQQVTLSCSPISGHRSVSWYQQTPGQGLQFLFEYFSETQRNKGNFPGRFSGRQFSNSRSEMNVSTLELGDSALYLCASSSNRGLANTYNEQFFGPGTRLTVL.

The gene calls are TRBV5-1 and TRBJ1-1; no definite D call. V lost 0 bases and J lost 0, with 6 bases in between. The CDR3 contains 14 residues. Germline CDR1 and CDR2: SGHRS and YFSETQ. CDR3 bases: TGCGCCAGCAGCTTGGACGGGATGAACACTGAAGCTTTCTTT. Translation: CASSLDGMNTEAFF.

In this sample, this clone turned up once. V usage is TRBV6-5 and J usage is TRBJ1-2; unclear D gene. The germline V and J ends were trimmed by 2 bases and 8 bases, with 12 bases remaining between them. CDR1 is MNHEY and CDR2 is SVGAGI in the germline V gene. This CDR3 has 13 amino acids. The CDR3 sequence is CASSYGRNGGYTF. The DNA of the CDR3 is TGTGCCAGCAGTTACGGCAGGAACGGCGGCTACACCTTC.

This chain uses TRBV7-8 with TRBJ1-1, with a tentative D call TRBD1 (5 bases). V was cut by 0 bases and J by 1 base, with 15 bases left in between. Germline CDR1 and CDR2: SGHVS and FQNEAQ. The CDR3 consists of 17 residues. The CDR3 sequence: CASSLARFVGQNTEAFF. The CDR3 DNA reads as TGTGCCAGCAGCTTAGCTCGGTTTGTCGGACAGAACACTGAAGCTTTCTTT.

CDR3 DNA: TGCAGTGCTAGGTGGGTCAATGGCTACACCTTC. Its protein is CSARWVNGYTF. The chain couples TRBV20-1 to TRBJ1-2; D unresolved. This CDR3 is 11 amino acids long. Germline CDR1 and CDR2: DFQATT and SNEGSKA (reference sequence). The V gene lost 3 bases and the J gene lost 6 bases, with 8 bases spanning the gap.

In this sample, this clone turned up a few times. The J gene is TRBJ1-2, the V gene TRBV6-4; TRBD1 aligns across 12 bases. The trim removed 2 bases at V and 2 bases at J, leaving 3 bases unmatched. The CDR3 is 16 residues long. Germline V gene lookup returns CDR1 MRHNA and CDR2 SNTAGT. For the CDR3, the DNA is TGTGCCAGCAGTGACACGGGACAGGGGGCAAACTATGGCTACACCTTC. Protein product: CASSDTGQGANYGYTF.